This T cell receptor beta chain was identified during a study of blood T cell repertoires in COVID-19. Turning to the study itself: The samples span acute and convalescent COVID-19 from the United States, Italy and Spain. The analysed material was cDNA or gDNA that came from T cells, B-cell-depleted T cells, or PBMCs.

Looked up from germline, CDR1 is MNHEY and CDR2 is SVGAGI. V lost 6 bases, J lost 0 bases, and 10 bases lay in between. CDR3 length: 14 amino acids. In the authors' methods: By means of reference gene primer amplification, nucleated cell counts were estimated. Clones were sequenced by immunoSEQ multiplex PCR, and TCRdb holds only the in-frame ones, with some missing. The V and J calls and clone size are taken from that table; D and trimming were inferred from the DNA. The table lists approximately 200,000 clones, 88% of them singletons, with less than 3% in the top ten. The sequence was collected from a woman aged 55 to 70 with acute or convalescent COVID-19. The sample was peripheral blood. V is TRBV6-5 and J is TRBJ2-3; no clear D gene. The CDR3 nucleotides are TGTGCCAGCAGGAGTGGCGGCAGCACAGATACGCAGTATTTT. The encoded protein is CASRSGGSTDTQYF.